These 23 T cell receptor beta chains were all obtained from the same sample, sequenced in a study of cytomegalovirus exposure and HLA in healthy donors (dated by TCRdb to the late 2010s). The receptor library was made with the immunoSEQ multiplex PCR assay. For the multiplex PCR, a mixture combining 60 forward primers for TCR Vbeta segments and 13 reverse primers for TCR Jbeta segments was used. In TCRdb, the immuneACCESS table is reduced to in-frame sequences with V and J assigned. These tables do not hold every clone; where another copy was compared, an unresolved V gene accounts for under half, and the others remain unexplained. This sample has about 190,000 clones in its table, and 81% of those were observed once. In total, the top ten clones hold approximately 3.8% of the sample. Specimen: PBMCs. The receptors derive from a man aged 50-60 years in good health and CMV-seronegative.

CDR3 nucleotide sequence: TGTGCCAGTAGGGACAGGCCTTATAGCAATCAGCCCCAGCATTTT. It codes for CASRDRPYSNQPQHF. J is TRBJ1-5 and V is TRBV19; the match to TRBD1 covers 7 bases. Germline-derived CDR1 and CDR2 are LNHDA and SQIVND (reference sequence). The trim removed 6 bases at V and 0 bases at J, leaving 5 bases unmatched. The CDR3 consists of 15 residues.

The gene calls are TRBV30 and TRBJ2-3, with unresolved D. The CDR3 contains 13 residues. Germline CDR1 is GTSNPN and CDR2 is SVGIG (reference sequence). Trimming removed 1 base at V and 6 bases at J, with 11 bases between. The CDR3 sequence is CAWSEVAPDTQYF. DNA for the CDR3: TGTGCCTGGAGTGAGGTAGCTCCGGATACGCAGTATTTT. Drawing the rest from reference TRBV30 and TRBJ2-3, the complete variable domain is SQTIHQWPATLVQPVGSPLSLECTVEGTSNPNLYWYRQAAGRGLQLLFYSVGIGQISSEVPQNLSASRPQDRQFILSSKKLLLSDSGFYLCAWSEVAPDTQYFGPGTRLTVL.

The chain carries TRBV7-8 and TRBJ1-6; D is unresolved. The CDR3 loop spans 16 amino acids. Germline CDR1 SGHVS, CDR2 FQNEAQ. V shed 5 bases and J shed 0 bases, with 11 bases lying between them. The CDR3 DNA reads TGTGCCAGCAGCATGGTAGGGAGCTCCTATAATTCACCCCTCCACTTT. This translates into CASSMVGSSYNSPLHF.

This chain uses TRBV27 with TRBJ2-7, with a weak D call TRBD1 (6 bases). V shed 8 bases and J shed 4 bases, with 18 bases lying between them. Germline-derived CDR1 and CDR2 are MNHEY and SMNVEV (reference sequence). This CDR3 is 14 amino acids long. The CDR3 sequence is CASWDTSAPYEQYF. CDR3 bases: TGTGCCAGCTGGGACACCTCGGCTCCTTACGAGCAGTACTTC.

This clone was counted a few times. J is TRBJ1-1 and V is TRBV29-1, with unresolved D. The V gene's germline CDR1 is SQVTM and CDR2 ANQGSEA. Trimming took 3 bases from V and 4 from J, leaving 6 bases between them. This CDR3 comprises 11 residues. The CDR3 is CSVEGSTEAFF. Written as DNA, the CDR3 is TGCAGCGTTGAGGGGAGCACTGAAGCTTTCTTT.

The gene calls are TRBV11-2 and TRBJ2-5; the D gene is possibly TRBD2 (6 bases). This CDR3 region has 13 residues. With 5 bases removed from V and 5 bases from J, the gap between germline ends came to 12 bases. Germline loops: CDR1 SGHAT, CDR2 FQNNGV. CDR3 nucleotide sequence: TGTGCCAGCAGCGGAGGGTATCGGGAGACCCAGTACTTC. This gives the protein CASSGGYRETQYF.

Of note for this clone: Compared with germline, one end of the junction differs, possibly owing to a read error. This chain links TRBV7-9 with TRBJ1-1, with TRBD1 as a possible D gene (6 bases). The germline V gene has CDR1 SEHNR and CDR2 FQNEAQ (reference sequence). This CDR3 contains 13 residues. As DNA, the CDR3 is TGTGCCAGCAGCTTATATAGGGACACCGAAGCTTTCTTT. Its translation: CASSLYRDTEAFF.

The chain links TRBV7-2 to TRBJ2-7; the match to TRBD1 covers 10 bases. Germline CDR1 is SGHTA and CDR2 is FQGNSA. The junction had 7 bases not matched to a gene; V was cut back by 5 bases and J by 6 bases. This CDR3 is built from 14 residues. The CDR3, as DNA: TGTGCCAGCAGCCCCGGACAGGGGGAGGGCGAGCAGTACTTC. Residues: CASSPGQGEGEQYF.

This chain connects TRBV4-3 to TRBJ2-3; TRBD2 might be the D (6 bases). Deletions cut 3 bases from V and 5 bases from J, with 15 bases between. This CDR3 region has 15 residues. Germline V gives CDR1 LGHNA, CDR2 YSLEER. This chain's CDR3 is CASSQGGISLDTQYF. The CDR3 DNA reads TGCGCCAGCAGCCAGGGCGGGATTTCTTTAGATACGCAGTATTTT.

This clone was detected a few times. The genes are TRBV7-9 and TRBJ2-1; D is undetermined. Germline V lookup: CDR1 SEHNR, CDR2 FQNEAQ (reference sequence). Trimming pared 2 bases from V and 1 base from J, leaving 9 bases between. The CDR3 length is 15 residues. The CDR3 region has the DNA TGTGCCAGCAGCTTACGGGTGGCATCCTACAATGAGCAGTTCTTC. Encoded protein: CASSLRVASYNEQFF.

This clone appeared once. The chain combines TRBV7-6 with TRBJ1-1; TRBD1 agrees at 7 bases. The CDR3 contains 14 residues. V shed 8 bases and J 4 bases; nucleotides not matched to a gene: 10. Germline loops: CDR1 SGHVS, CDR2 FNYEAQ. The CDR3 DNA follows: TGTGCCAGCGCCGCCGGGACAGAGGCCACTGAAGCTTTCTTT. Protein product: CASAAGTEATEAFF.

The chain links TRBV4-2 to TRBJ2-3; D remains ambiguous. V was trimmed by 6 bases and J by 5 bases, leaving 12 bases between them. Germline assignment: CDR1 LGHNA and CDR2 YNFKEQ. The CDR3 runs 13 residues. CDR3 sequence (DNA): TGTGCCAGCAGTCTCACGCCACTAGATACGCAGTATTTT. This sequence encodes CASSLTPLDTQYF.

The chain uses TRBV18 and TRBJ1-1, with 7 bases aligning to TRBD1. J gave up 8 bases and V 1 base, and 7 bases lay outside the gene matches. In germline, CDR1 is KGHSH, CDR2 LQKENI. This CDR3 contains 14 residues. CDR3 coding DNA: TGTGCCAGCTCACCACGACAGGGAACCCTAGAAGCTTTCTTT. Translated: CASSPRQGTLEAFF.

V and J are TRBV7-2 and TRBJ1-2, with TRBD1 as a possible D gene (5 bases). V dropped 5 bases and J dropped 5 bases, with 15 bases sitting between them. CDR3 size: 14 residues. Germline CDR1 and CDR2: SGHTA and FQGNSA. CDR3 in DNA: TGTGCCAGCAGCCCGCGGGGGTTTGCGTATGGCTACACCTTC. Amino acid sequence: CASSPRGFAYGYTF.

The chain combines TRBV7-3 with TRBJ1-6, with 7 bases matching TRBD1. The CDR3 runs 15 residues. Looked up from germline, CDR1 is SGHTA and CDR2 is FQGTGA. V lost 0 bases and J lost 7; bases outside the gene matches: 3. As DNA, the CDR3 is TGTGCCAGCAGCTTAACAGGCAGGGGGAATTCACCCCTCCACTTT. Residues: CASSLTGRGNSPLHF. Variable domain in full (rest from reference TRBV7-3 and TRBJ1-6): GAGVSQTPSNKVTEKGKYVELRCDPISGHTALYWYRQSLGQGPEFLIYFQGTGAADDSGLPNDRFFAVRPEGSVSTLKIQRTERGDSAVYLCASSLTGRGNSPLHFGNGTRLTVT.

This clone was counted once. V gene TRBV19 combines with J gene TRBJ1-2; the D is unclear. In germline, CDR1 is LNHDA, CDR2 SQIVND (reference sequence). Trimming left V 3 bases short and J 8 bases short, with 13 bases between. The CDR3 is 13 residues long. The CDR3 sequence: CASSIPGTRGYTF. CDR3 sequence (DNA): TGTGCCAGTAGTATTCCGGGAACGAGGGGCTACACCTTC.

The V gene is TRBV7-9, the J gene TRBJ1-2, with D perhaps matching TRBD1 (6 bases). This CDR3 is built from 13 residues. Per the germline V gene, CDR1 is SEHNR and CDR2 is FQNEAQ (reference sequence). V was trimmed by 5 bases and J by 6 bases, leaving 13 bases between them. The CDR3 coding sequence is TGTGCCAGCAGCGGAGGGGGGGAGAATGGCTACACCTTC. It codes for CASSGGGENGYTF.

The CDR3 sequence is CASSLKGTQETQYF. As DNA, the CDR3 is TGTGCCAGCAGCTTAAAGGGGACTCAAGAGACCCAGTACTTC. V is TRBV7-9 and J is TRBJ2-5; possibly TRBD2 for D (6 bases). CDR1 is SEHNR and CDR2 is FQNEAQ in the germline V gene (reference sequence). There are 14 residues in the CDR3. V was shortened by 2 bases and J by 2 bases, with 9 bases between the two germline ends.

The V call is TRBV2, the J call TRBJ2-5; D is possibly TRBD2 (7 bases). Gene TRBJ2-7 matches the end of the DNA better, so the J call may be wrong. The CDR3 length is 13 residues. The germline V gene has CDR1 SNHLY and CDR2 FYNNEI. The CDR3 region is CASKGGGGYEQYF. The CDR3 nucleotides are TGTGCCAGCAAGGGGGGGGGAGGGTACGAGCAGTACTTC.

The chain couples TRBV15 to TRBJ2-3; D gene ambiguous. Trimming pared 4 bases from V and 0 bases from J, leaving 17 bases between. The CDR3 is 17 residues long. Germline assignment: CDR1 LNHNV and CDR2 YYDKDF (reference sequence). CDR3 loop: CATSTSLARPSTDTQYF. CDR3 nucleotide sequence: TGTGCCACCAGCACCTCATTAGCTAGACCTAGCACAGATACGCAGTATTTT.

CDR3 sequence reads: CASSADRNSPLHF. Here the CDR3 DNA reads TGTGCCAGCAGCGCAGACAGAAATTCACCCCTCCACTTT. This rearrangement joins TRBV7-6 to TRBJ1-6, with D maybe TRBD1 (5 bases). From germline, CDR1 is SGHVS and CDR2 FNYEAQ. CDR3 length: 13 residues. Between the trimmed V and J ends, which lost 5 bases and 7 bases, there was a span of 9 bases.

This sequence joins TRBV9 and TRBJ2-7; TRBD2 aligns across 8 bases. V was clipped by 0 bases and J by 3 bases; unmatched bases: 5. Germline V gene data show CDR1 as SGDLS and CDR2 as YYNGEE. The length of the CDR3 is 15 residues. CDR3 amino acids: CASSVDGSGIYEQYF. CDR3 in DNA: TGTGCCAGCAGCGTAGACGGTAGCGGGATCTACGAGCAGTACTTC.

This chain connects TRBV27 to TRBJ1-5; 7 bases are a match to TRBD1. V was pared by 5 bases and J by 7 bases, with 8 bases of the junction left unmatched. The V gene's germline CDR1 is MNHEY and CDR2 SMNVEV (reference sequence). The CDR3 consists of 14 residues. CDR3 residues: CASSTLRGRQPQHF. CDR3 in DNA: TGTGCCAGCAGTACCCTAAGGGGGCGGCAGCCCCAGCATTTT.